A selection of T cell receptor beta chains follows, all from one sample in a study of blood T cell repertoires in COVID-19. The protocol was immunoSEQ multiplex PCR, while the TCRdb copy is restricted to in-frame clones and leaves out a portion. The table shows 250,000 or so clones, with 85% occurring only once. The material sequenced was peripheral blood. These receptors were taken from a woman aged 55-75 years with active or convalescent COVID-19. Both conserved end residues are part of each CDR3. A D gene is named only where the DNA matches it firmly.

D gene	V gene	CDR3 protein
-	TRBV19	CASSTAGRGTEAFF
TRBD1	TRBV3-1/TRBV3-2	CASSQEGTGQETQYF
-	TRBV21-1	CASGNDDRDREDGYTF
-	TRBV18	CASSHGGDTDTQYF
-	TRBV14	CASSPLGNTLSYEQYF
-	TRBV7-9	CASSLATGDTSNTEAFF
-	TRBV15	CATSRAGLSTDTQYF
TRBD1	TRBV5-1	CASSTAQGATGELFF
-	TRBV5-5	CASSLGGEADTQYF
-	TRBV19	CASTRFRYDTEAFF
TRBD2	TRBV7-9	CASPAGVSNNEQFF
-	TRBV30	CAWIRSDWNTEAFF
TRBD2	TRBV6-5	CASSYSRAGYYEQFF
-	TRBV5-8	CASSLLGGTDTQYF
-	TRBV5-3	CARSLAETLLGVGNTIYF
-	TRBV5-8	CASSLWEAAFF
TRBD2	TRBV4-2	CASSQGGGRLTDTQYF
-	TRBV4-1	CASSQEGSYGYTF
TRBD2	TRBV4-2	CASSQGGSVREQYF
TRBD1	TRBV9	CASSGRTGAGELFF
TRBD1	TRBV28	CASSYRDRGFFPKLFF
-	TRBV29-1	CSVREGNQPQHF
TRBD1	TRBV18	CASSPWGQGLGTEAFF
-	TRBV2	CASSEDRSNQPQHF
-	TRBV19	CASSIHHRDNEQFF
TRBD2	TRBV19	CASSTSSGGAGGLLSGANVLTF
TRBD1	TRBV7-9	CASSSDRDTDTQYF
TRBD1	TRBV4-2	CASSPSAGGTEAFF
-	TRBV6-1	CASSEATDAGYTF
-	TRBV5-1	CASSLDQVDTGELFF
-	TRBV12-1	CASSPSGDPNLQYF
TRBD1	TRBV2	CASRTGPTGELFF
TRBD1	TRBV2	CASNPSQGTNEKLFF
TRBD1	TRBV24-1	CATSDPRTGGYNEQFF
TRBD2	TRBV2	CASSERGTTWTSGAPRNTQYF
-	TRBV19	CASREGRHSGNTIYF
-	TRBV5-1	CASSFDGTDTQYF
-	TRBV11-3	CASSLGPLNTEAFF
TRBD2	TRBV7-8	CASSFRGVQETQYF
TRBD1	TRBV5-6	CASSSDRVNEKLFF
-	TRBV20-1	CSASQGIQPQHF
TRBD1	TRBV12-5	CASGLADRGSYTF
TRBD2	TRBV4-1	CASSQDPPGLAGEETQYF
TRBD1	TRBV30	CAWSGQGGNQPQHF
TRBD1	TRBV6-5	CASGSGTGSYEQYF
TRBD1	TRBV19	CASTPGRETGASYEQYF
-	TRBV5-1	CASSLMGPPNTEAFF
-	TRBV5-1	CASSPQETVNTEAFF
-	TRBV18	CASSPSGSGANVLTF
-	TRBV27	CASRLDFSYNEQFF
TRBD1	TRBV7-6	CASSLTGGASNEKLFF
-	TRBV6-6	CASRKHRDENTGELFF
TRBD1	TRBV28	CASKRDRYTDTQYF
-	TRBV28	CASSFYSNQETQYF
-	TRBV11-2	CASSLIKGPPSGNTIYF
TRBD2	TRBV5-1	CASSLGLAVHEQYF
-	TRBV5-1	CASSLQGWSTEAFF